Below are 15 T cell receptor beta chains sequenced from a single sample in a study of graft-versus-host responses after intestinal transplantation. TCRdb keeps only in-frame clones here, not all; method: immunoSEQ multiplex PCR. The table includes tens of thousands of clones, roughly nine tenths detected once. Sequencing used PBMCs, obtained 650 to 680 days after intestinal transplant. The receptors come from a human patient who received an intestinal transplant, so some T cells may come from the graft donor.

This clone appeared a few times. This sequence joins TRBV4-1 and TRBJ1-5, with unresolved D. This CDR3 contains 16 residues. Germline values: CDR1 MGHRA, CDR2 YSYEKL. V lost 2 bases and J 4 bases, leaving 15 bases between the germline ends. CDR3 DNA sequence: TGCGCCAGCAGCCAAATCGTCGGCCAGCCGAATCAGCCCCAGCATTTT. Its protein product is CASSQIVGQPNQPQHF.

This clone showed up just once. The chain combines TRBV6-1 with TRBJ1-4; 8 positions match TRBD1. The V and J ends lost 8 bases and 8 bases, in that order; junction bases with no gene match: 7. The CDR3 consists of 13 residues. The germline V gene has CDR1 MNHNS and CDR2 SASEGT. Here the CDR3 reads CASVRDRGEKLFF. The CDR3 nucleotides read TGTGCCAGCGTCCGAGACAGGGGCGAAAAACTGTTTTTT.

The rearrangement uses TRBV12-5 and TRBJ2-6; 8 bases align to TRBD2. The CDR3 extends over 21 amino acids. The germline V gene has CDR1 LGHNT and CDR2 FRNRAP. Losses at the gene ends were 8 bases for V and 0 bases for J; bases not matched to a gene: 21. The CDR3 nucleotides are TGTGCTAGTCGGGAGGGGCCGGGACCCACGGAAGGTCGCTCTGGGGCCAACGTCCTGACTTTC. Amino acid sequence: CASREGPGPTEGRSGANVLTF.

J is TRBJ1-5 and V is TRBV6-4, with D perhaps matching TRBD1 (5 bases). This CDR3 is built from 18 residues. In germline, CDR1 is MRHNA, CDR2 SNTAGT. Trimming cost V 5 bases and J 1 base, with 21 bases left between them. CDR3 sequence reads: CASSYVGPGKGSNQPQHF. As DNA, the CDR3 is TGTGCCAGCAGTTATGTAGGTCCAGGCAAGGGGAGCAATCAGCCCCAGCATTTT.

This clone has only a few counts. The rearrangement links TRBV30 to TRBJ1-6; D might be TRBD1 (6 bases). The ends were cut back, 0 bases at V and 9 bases at J, with 9 bases in the middle. This CDR3 comprises 13 residues. CDR1 and CDR2 (germline): GTSNPN, SVGIG (reference sequence). CDR3 in amino acids: CAWSVQGGSPLHF. In DNA, the CDR3 is TGTGCCTGGAGTGTACAGGGCGGTTCACCCCTCCACTTT.

The chain combines TRBV12-1 with TRBJ2-1; the D segment call TRBD2 is taken from the table without a DNA check. TRBV12-1 constitutes a pseudogene. The CDR3 length is 12 residues. Here the CDR3 reads CASSSGSNEQFF. CDR3 in DNA: TGTGCCAGCAGCTCCGGGTCCAATGAGCAGTTCTTC.

This clone appeared a few times. V is TRBV7-9 and J is TRBJ1-1; D unresolved. The ends were cut back, 3 bases at V and 1 base at J, with 6 bases in the middle. The CDR3 is made up of 13 amino acids. Germline values: CDR1 SEHNR, CDR2 FQNEAQ (reference sequence). This chain's CDR3 is CASSLNRNTEAFF. CDR3 DNA: TGTGCCAGCAGCTTGAACAGGAACACTGAAGCTTTCTTT.

The chain uses TRBV4-1 and TRBJ2-5, with TRBD1 as a possible D gene (5 bases). The V and J ends lost 1 base and 4 bases respectively, with 13 bases between them. CDR1 is MGHRA and CDR2 is YSYEKL in the germline V gene. The CDR3 totals 15 residues. The CDR3 reads CASSQGRAPSETQYF. For the CDR3, the DNA is TGCGCCAGCAGCCAAGGCAGGGCCCCCTCAGAGACCCAGTACTTC.

DNA of the CDR3: TGTGCCAGCAACGGACATGGGGTTACAGATACGCAGTATTTT. The encoded protein is CASNGHGVTDTQYF. V usage is TRBV7-9 and J usage is TRBJ2-3, with D perhaps matching TRBD1 (5 bases). The CDR3 is 14 amino acids. V was clipped by 7 bases and J by 3 bases, with 14 bases between them. Germline V gene sequence: CDR1 SEHNR, CDR2 FQNEAQ (reference sequence). Using reference TRBV7-9 and TRBJ2-3 for the parts outside the CDR3, the full variable domain is DTGVSQNPRHKITKRGQNVTFRCDPISEHNRLYWYRQTLGQGPEFLTYFQNEAQLEKSRLLSDRFSAERPKGSFSTLEIQRTEQGDSAMYLCASNGHGVTDTQYFGPGTRLTVL.

The J gene is TRBJ2-1, the V gene TRBV6-4, with D perhaps TRBD2 (5 bases). Germline CDR1 is MRHNA and CDR2 is SNTAGT. This CDR3 has 14 residues. Trimming cost V 4 bases and J 5 bases, with 12 bases left between them. CDR3 in DNA: TGTGCCAGCAGTGCTGCTAGCTACGACAATGAGCAGTTCTTC. Translation gives CASSAASYDNEQFF.

The CDR3 region has the DNA TGTGCCAGCAGCCCCGGGACAGGGGGTGGCGAGCAGTACTTC. Its translation: CASSPGTGGGEQYF. This chain links TRBV9 with TRBJ2-7; 11 bases align to TRBD1. V was pared by 4 bases and J by 6 bases, with 6 bases of the junction left unmatched. The CDR3 is made up of 14 amino acids. In germline, CDR1 is SGDLS, CDR2 YYNGEE.

This CDR3 is CASSQAPATASGNTIYF. The CDR3 DNA reads TGCGCCAGCAGCCAGGCCCCCGCGACAGCCTCTGGAAACACCATATATTTT. The V gene is TRBV4-1, the J gene TRBJ1-3; TRBD1 is a possible D gene (5 bases). With 3 bases removed from V and 0 bases from J, the gap between germline ends came to 15 bases. CDR3 length: 17 residues. Germline V gene data show CDR1 as MGHRA and CDR2 as YSYEKL.

The rearrangement links TRBV7-9 to TRBJ1-3; D not resolved. The CDR3 length is 17 residues. The germline gives CDR1 SEHNR, CDR2 FQNEAQ (reference sequence). Trimming took off 3 bases at V and 2 bases at J, with 17 bases between the two ends. The CDR3, as DNA: TGTGCCAGCAGCTTCCCCTTGCCCGCGAAGACTGGAAACACCATATATTTT. This codes for CASSFPLPAKTGNTIYF.

The chain combines TRBV7-9 with TRBJ1-5; no clear D. Germline CDR1 and CDR2: SEHNR and FQNEAQ (reference sequence). V lost 3 bases, J lost 7 bases, and 10 bases lay in between. This CDR3 region has 13 residues. CDR3 DNA: TGTGCCAGCAGCTTCTCAGATCGGCAGCCCCAGCATTTT. Protein: CASSFSDRQPQHF.

The chain employs TRBV4-1 and TRBJ2-1; 8 nucleotides line up with TRBD2. Germline V lookup: CDR1 MGHRA, CDR2 YSYEKL. V was clipped by 1 base and J by 7 bases; unmatched bases: 6. The CDR3 sequence is 15 residues long. The CDR3 sequence is CASSQAGGLRNEQFF. The CDR3 nucleotides read TGCGCCAGCAGCCAAGCGGGGGGGCTCAGGAATGAGCAGTTCTTC.